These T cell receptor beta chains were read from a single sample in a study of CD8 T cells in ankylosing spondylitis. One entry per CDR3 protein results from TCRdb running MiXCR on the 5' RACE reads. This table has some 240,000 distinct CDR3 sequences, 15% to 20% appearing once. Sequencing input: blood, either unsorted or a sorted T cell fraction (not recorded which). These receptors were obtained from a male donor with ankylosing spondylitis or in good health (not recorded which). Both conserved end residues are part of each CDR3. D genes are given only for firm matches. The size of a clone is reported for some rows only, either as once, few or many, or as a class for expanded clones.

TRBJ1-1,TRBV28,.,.,TGTGCCAGCATCTCGTGGGAGGGCAGGGGCATGAACACTGAAGCTTTCTTT,CASISWEGRGMNTEAFF
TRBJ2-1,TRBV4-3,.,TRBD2,TGCGCCAGCAGCCAAGCGGCTAGCGGGAGGGGGAATGAGCAGTTCTTC,CASSQAASGRGNEQFF
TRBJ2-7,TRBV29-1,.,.,TGCAGCGGGGGGGGCGGAGAAGCCTACGAGCAGTACTTC,CSGGGGEAYEQYF
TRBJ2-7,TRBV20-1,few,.,TGCAGTGCTAAAGGGACAATGGGCCCCTACGAGCAGTACTTC,CSAKGTMGPYEQYF
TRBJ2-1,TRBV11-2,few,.,TGTGCCAGCAGCTTAGATACCCCGCGGAGCGTCGTGGCCTACAATGAGCAGTTCTTC,CASSLDTPRSVVAYNEQFF
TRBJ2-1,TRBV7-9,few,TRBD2,TGTGCCAGCAGCCCCGCTAGCGGGGGAGGTGAGCAGTTCTTC,CASSPASGGGEQFF
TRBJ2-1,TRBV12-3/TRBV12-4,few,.,TGTGCCAGCAGTCCCCCGCGGTCAGGGTGGTATGAGCAGTTCTTC,CASSPPRSGWYEQFF
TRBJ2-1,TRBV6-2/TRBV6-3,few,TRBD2,TGTGCCAGCGTCCCCAGAGGGATTGTAGCGGGATGGGCTGAGCAGTTCTTC,CASVPRGIVAGWAEQFF
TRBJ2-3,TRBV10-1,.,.,TGCGCCAGCAGCTACCGGGACACCACAGATACGCAGTATTTT,CASSYRDTTDTQYF
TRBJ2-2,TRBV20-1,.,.,TGCAGTGCTAGTCGAGACTACATGAACACCGGGGAGCTGTTTTTT,CSASRDYMNTGELFF
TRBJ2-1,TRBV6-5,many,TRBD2,TGTGCCAGCAGTTACTCAGCTAGCGGGAGCTACAATGAGCAGTTCTTC,CASSYSASGSYNEQFF
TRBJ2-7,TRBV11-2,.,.,TGTGCCAGCAGCTTAAGTGACTCCAACTACGAGCAGTACTTC,CASSLSDSNYEQYF
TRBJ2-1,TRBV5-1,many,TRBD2,TGCGCCAGCAGCTTGCCTAGCGGGGATGAGCAGTTCTTC,CASSLPSGDEQFF
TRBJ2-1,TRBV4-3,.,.,TGCGCCAGCAGCCAAGGGTCGGGGAGGTATGAGCAGTTCTTC,CASSQGSGRYEQFF
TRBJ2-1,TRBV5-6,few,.,TGTGCCAGCAGCTTATGGAGCTCCTACAATGAGCAGTTCTTC,CASSLWSSYNEQFF
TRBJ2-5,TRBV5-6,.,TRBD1,TGTGCCAGCAGCTTGAGGCAGGGGGCGCGAGAGACCCAGTACTTC,CASSLRQGARETQYF
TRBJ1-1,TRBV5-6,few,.,TGTGCCAGCAGCGTGACATCGCGCGGGGTGGCTTTCTTT,CASSVTSRGVAFF
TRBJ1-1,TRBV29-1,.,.,TGCAGCGGGGTGCAGGGGTTACCTGAAGCTTTCTTT,CSGVQGLPEAFF
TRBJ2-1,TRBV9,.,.,TGTGCCAGCAGCGTATTCCCCATGACCCCCTCGGGCAATGAGCAGTTCTTC,CASSVFPMTPSGNEQFF
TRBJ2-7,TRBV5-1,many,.,TGTGCCAGCAGCTTGGGTAGGTCCTACGAGCAGTACTTC,CASSLGRSYEQYF
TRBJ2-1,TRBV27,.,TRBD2,TGTGCCAGCAGTTTAGGGACTAGCGGGAGGGGTGAGCAGTTCTTC,CASSLGTSGRGEQFF
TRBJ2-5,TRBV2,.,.,TGTGCCAGCGAAGAGGGGTGGGAGAGAGAAGAGACCCAGTACTTC,CASEEGWEREETQYF
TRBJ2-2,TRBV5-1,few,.,TGCGCCAGCAGCTTTTTTTGGGGCACCGGGGAGCTGTTTTTT,CASSFFWGTGELFF
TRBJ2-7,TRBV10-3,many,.,TGTGCCATCAGGATAGAAGGGTCCTACGAGCAGTACTTC,CAIRIEGSYEQYF
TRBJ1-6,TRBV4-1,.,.,TGCGCCAGCAGCCAAGATTTAGGTTCACCCCTCCACTTT,CASSQDLGSPLHF
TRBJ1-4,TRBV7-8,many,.,TGTGCCAGCAGGTTTTCTACCGGGGCCCACCTTGAAAAACTGTTTTTT,CASRFSTGAHLEKLFF
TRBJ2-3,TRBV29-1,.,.,TGCAGCGTGGGTATGGACGGCCTCACAGATACGCAGTATTTT,CSVGMDGLTDTQYF
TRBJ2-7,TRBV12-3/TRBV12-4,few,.,TGTGCCGGAACAAGCCAGCACCCGGTGGCGGAAAGCTCCTACGAGCAGTACTTC,CAGTSQHPVAESSYEQYF
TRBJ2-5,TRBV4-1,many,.,TGCGCCAGCAGCTTCGGACTGGGGCTGGAGACCCAGTACTTC,CASSFGLGLETQYF
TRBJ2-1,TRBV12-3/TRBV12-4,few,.,TGTGCCAGCAGCCAAGGCGCCCCTATCCGGGGGCAGTTCTTC,CASSQGAPIRGQFF
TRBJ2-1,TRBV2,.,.,TGTGCCAGCGAATATCATGAGCAGTTCTTC,CASEYHEQFF
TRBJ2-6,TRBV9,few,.,TGTGCCAGCAGCGGATTGAACTCTGGGGCCAACGTCCTGACTTTC,CASSGLNSGANVLTF
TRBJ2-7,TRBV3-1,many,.,TGTGCCAGCAGCCAAGAGCCCTCAGTCTCCTACGAGCAGTACTTC,CASSQEPSVSYEQYF
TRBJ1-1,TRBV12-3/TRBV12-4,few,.,TGTGCCACCTACGGGGGGAACACTGAAGCTTTCTTT,CATYGGNTEAFF
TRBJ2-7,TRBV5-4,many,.,TGTGCCAGCAGCTTGGGGCAGGGGAACGAGCAGTACTTC,CASSLGQGNEQYF
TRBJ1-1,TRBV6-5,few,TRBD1,TGTGCCAGCAGTTACTCGGGGACAGGACAAGCTTTCTTT,CASSYSGTGQAFF
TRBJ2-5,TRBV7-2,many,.,TGTGCCAGCACCCTGGACAGAAACCAAGAGACCCAGTACTTC,CASTLDRNQETQYF
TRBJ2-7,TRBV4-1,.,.,TGCGCCAGCAGCCAAGAGGGAACCGGGACATGGGAATGGGAGCAGTACTTC,CASSQEGTGTWEWEQYF
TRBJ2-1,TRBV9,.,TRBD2,TGTGCCAGCAGCGTAGGTCGACTAGCGGGAGATCAGTTCTTC,CASSVGRLAGDQFF
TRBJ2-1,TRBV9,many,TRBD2,TGTGCCAGCAGCGCCCCGGTGGGACTAGCGGATCACAATGAGCAGTTCTTC,CASSAPVGLADHNEQFF
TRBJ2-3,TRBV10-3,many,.,TGTGCCATCAGTGAGGCGGGACCCGGGGCGGGTGATACGCAGTATTTT,CAISEAGPGAGDTQYF
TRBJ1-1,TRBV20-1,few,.,TGCAGTGCTACGAACCTGGGGCGGGGGGAGACTGAAGCTTTCTTT,CSATNLGRGETEAFF
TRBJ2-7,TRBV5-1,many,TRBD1,TGCGCCAGCAGCTTGGATCACGGGACAGGGCAATACGAGCAGTACTTC,CASSLDHGTGQYEQYF
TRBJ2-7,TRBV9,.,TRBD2,TGTGCCAGCAGCGTAGGCCTAGCGGGAGCCGAGCAGTACTTC,CASSVGLAGAEQYF
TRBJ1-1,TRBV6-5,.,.,TGTGCCAGCAGTTTCCGGGTGAACACTGAAGCTTTCTTT,CASSFRVNTEAFF
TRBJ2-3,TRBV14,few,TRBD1,TGTGCCAGCAGCACATGGGGACAGGAATCGCCAGATACGCAGTATTTT,CASSTWGQESPDTQYF
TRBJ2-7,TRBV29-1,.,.,TGCAGCGTTGATGGACGAGGCTCCTACGAGCAGTACTTC,CSVDGRGSYEQYF
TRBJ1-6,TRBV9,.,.,TGTGCCAGCAGTGCAGCGAGGACATCTTATAATTCACCCCTCCACTTT,CASSAARTSYNSPLHF
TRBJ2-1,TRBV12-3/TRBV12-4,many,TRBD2,TGTGCCAGCAGTTTAAAGACTAGCGGGATTCCTGGCAATGAGCAGTTCTTC,CASSLKTSGIPGNEQFF
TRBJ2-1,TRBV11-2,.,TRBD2,TGTGCCAGCAGCTTTTTAGCGGGAGGGAGGGACTCCTACAATGAGCAGTTCTTC,CASSFLAGGRDSYNEQFF
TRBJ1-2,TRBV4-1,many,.,TGCGCCAGCAGCCAAGTTCAAACAGCAGACTATGGCTACACCTTC,CASSQVQTADYGYTF